Listed below are T cell receptor beta chains from one sample, sequenced in a study of CD8+ T cells in alopecia areata. Here immunoSEQ multiplex PCR was the method, and the copy in TCRdb shows in-frame clones only, minus some. The table has fewer than 200,000 clones, around 58% seen once. The material sequenced was CD4+ T cells sorted from blood, taken at approximately week 55, from a patient treated with tofacitinib. The receptor source for this set is a human donor with alopecia areata. CDR3s include the opening cysteine and the closing phenylalanine or tryptophan. The order of the fields is J gene, D gene, clone size, V gene, CDR3 DNA, CDR3 protein. D genes are given only for firm matches. Expanded clones are given a class, and other clones once, few, many or no size at all.

j_call: TRBJ1-5; d_call: .; clone_size: .; v_call: TRBV29-1; cdr3_nt: TGCAGCGTTTCCAGGGGTAGCAATCAGCCCCAGCATTTT; cdr3_aa: CSVSRGSNQPQHF
j_call: TRBJ1-6; d_call: .; clone_size: .; v_call: TRBV10-3; cdr3_nt: TGTGCCATCAGTGACAACAGCGACTTATCACCCCTCCACTTT; cdr3_aa: CAISDNSDLSPLHF
j_call: TRBJ2-5; d_call: .; clone_size: .; v_call: TRBV27; cdr3_nt: TGTGCCAGCAGTTTTGGGGGGACAGCCCAAGAGACCCAGTACTTC; cdr3_aa: CASSFGGTAQETQYF
j_call: TRBJ1-6; d_call: .; clone_size: .; v_call: TRBV6-5; cdr3_nt: TGTGCCAGCAGTTACCGCCCAGGGCATAATTCACCCCTCCACTTT; cdr3_aa: CASSYRPGHNSPLHF
j_call: TRBJ2-5; d_call: .; clone_size: .; v_call: TRBV27; cdr3_nt: TGTGCCAGCACCCCTAGGGCCGCGTGGGTTGGGACCCAGTACTTC; cdr3_aa: CASTPRAAWVGTQYF
j_call: TRBJ2-3; d_call: .; clone_size: .; v_call: TRBV5-1; cdr3_nt: TGCGCCAGCAGCTTAGCTGCTAGCAGAGATACGCAGTATTTT; cdr3_aa: CASSLAASRDTQYF
j_call: TRBJ1-1; d_call: TRBD1; clone_size: .; v_call: TRBV5-1; cdr3_nt: TGCGCCAGCAGCGTCACAGACAGGGCCGGGGTGAACACTGAAGCTTTCTTT; cdr3_aa: CASSVTDRAGVNTEAFF
j_call: TRBJ2-3; d_call: .; clone_size: few; v_call: TRBV19; cdr3_nt: TGTGCCAGTAGGATAGGTTCAGGGCCAGATACGCAGTATTTT; cdr3_aa: CASRIGSGPDTQYF
j_call: TRBJ1-4; d_call: .; clone_size: .; v_call: TRBV7-9; cdr3_nt: TGTGCCAGCAGCTTTTCCATGAGACCAACTAATGAAAAACTGTTTTTT; cdr3_aa: CASSFSMRPTNEKLFF
j_call: TRBJ2-1; d_call: .; clone_size: .; v_call: TRBV4-1; cdr3_nt: TGCGCCAGCAGCCAACCGGACAGTAGCTCCTACAATGAGCAGTTCTTC; cdr3_aa: CASSQPDSSSYNEQFF
j_call: TRBJ1-6; d_call: .; clone_size: .; v_call: TRBV20-1; cdr3_nt: TGTGCTGGACAAGATAATTCACCCCTCCACTTT; cdr3_aa: CAGQDNSPLHF
j_call: TRBJ2-5; d_call: .; clone_size: .; v_call: TRBV5-1; cdr3_nt: TGCGCCAGCAGCTCCCGGGTTGCGGAGACCCAGTACTTC; cdr3_aa: CASSSRVAETQYF
j_call: TRBJ1-5; d_call: .; clone_size: many; v_call: TRBV2; cdr3_nt: TGTGCCAGCAGTGACCAGGGATTCAGCAATCAGCCCCAGCATTTT; cdr3_aa: CASSDQGFSNQPQHF
j_call: TRBJ2-4; d_call: .; clone_size: few; v_call: TRBV7-9; cdr3_nt: TGTGCCAGCAGCCCAACCGGGACACAAAGTTCATTC; cdr3_aa: CASSPTGTQSSF
j_call: TRBJ2-1; d_call: .; clone_size: few; v_call: TRBV15; cdr3_nt: TGTGCCACCAGCAGAGATCCGGGGGTGAGGGAGCAGTTCTTC; cdr3_aa: CATSRDPGVREQFF
j_call: TRBJ2-7; d_call: TRBD2; clone_size: few; v_call: TRBV6-5; cdr3_nt: TGTGCCAGCAGTTACCTAGCGGGGCTAGGGGAGCAGTACTTC; cdr3_aa: CASSYLAGLGEQYF
j_call: TRBJ2-7; d_call: .; clone_size: .; v_call: TRBV29-1; cdr3_nt: TGCAGCGTTACGGGCGGCCTCGAGCAGTACTTC; cdr3_aa: CSVTGGLEQYF
j_call: TRBJ2-5; d_call: .; clone_size: .; v_call: TRBV7-8; cdr3_nt: TGTGCCAGCAGCCGTAATAGGCAAATGGAGACCCAGTACTTC; cdr3_aa: CASSRNRQMETQYF
j_call: TRBJ1-1; d_call: TRBD1; clone_size: few; v_call: TRBV29-1; cdr3_nt: TGCAGCGCGGACAGGCTGAACACTGAAGCTTTCTTT; cdr3_aa: CSADRLNTEAFF
j_call: TRBJ1-5; d_call: TRBD1; clone_size: few; v_call: TRBV10-3; cdr3_nt: TGTGCCATCAGCGGACAGGGAGTGAGCAATCAGCCCCAGCATTTT; cdr3_aa: CAISGQGVSNQPQHF
j_call: TRBJ2-5; d_call: .; clone_size: .; v_call: TRBV6-6; cdr3_nt: TGTGCCAGCAGCTCCGGGGGGCCAGGAGAGACCCAGTACTTC; cdr3_aa: CASSSGGPGETQYF
j_call: TRBJ2-2; d_call: .; clone_size: .; v_call: TRBV29-1; cdr3_nt: TGCAGCGTTTCTGATTATTCGAACACCGGGGAGCTGTTTTTT; cdr3_aa: CSVSDYSNTGELFF
j_call: TRBJ1-2; d_call: TRBD1; clone_size: .; v_call: TRBV6-5; cdr3_nt: TGTGCCAGCAGTCGGACAGGGATTGGCTACACCTTC; cdr3_aa: CASSRTGIGYTF
j_call: TRBJ2-7; d_call: .; clone_size: few; v_call: TRBV27; cdr3_nt: TGTGCCAGCAGGCCTACTTCCAGGGACGAGCAGTACTTC; cdr3_aa: CASRPTSRDEQYF
j_call: TRBJ1-1; d_call: .; clone_size: .; v_call: TRBV6-1; cdr3_nt: TGTGCCAGCAGTGAAGGGGTGAACACTGAAGCTTTCTTT; cdr3_aa: CASSEGVNTEAFF
j_call: TRBJ1-1; d_call: .; clone_size: few; v_call: TRBV18; cdr3_nt: TGTGCCAGCTCACTATCGACGGTGAACACTGAAGCTTTCTTT; cdr3_aa: CASSLSTVNTEAFF
j_call: TRBJ1-5; d_call: TRBD1; clone_size: .; v_call: TRBV5-1; cdr3_nt: TGCGCCAGCAGCTTGGGGCCAGGGGGCGGTCAGCCCCAGCATTTT; cdr3_aa: CASSLGPGGGQPQHF
j_call: TRBJ2-3; d_call: .; clone_size: .; v_call: TRBV9; cdr3_nt: TGTGCCAGCAGCGTAGGACCCCGGCCGACTAGGGCGGAGGATACGCAGTATTTT; cdr3_aa: CASSVGPRPTRAEDTQYF
j_call: TRBJ2-7; d_call: .; clone_size: .; v_call: TRBV29-1; cdr3_nt: TGCAGCGTTGCCCCCCTGACCGGGACACCCACCTACGAGCAGTACTTC; cdr3_aa: CSVAPLTGTPTYEQYF
j_call: TRBJ1-1; d_call: TRBD1; clone_size: once; v_call: TRBV29-1; cdr3_nt: TGCAGCGTCGAGGACAGGGAAATAAACACTGAAGCTTTCTTT; cdr3_aa: CSVEDREINTEAFF
j_call: TRBJ1-5; d_call: .; clone_size: .; v_call: TRBV7-2; cdr3_nt: TGTGCCAGCAGCTTGAAAACGGGGAATCAGCCCCAGCATTTT; cdr3_aa: CASSLKTGNQPQHF
j_call: TRBJ2-3; d_call: .; clone_size: .; v_call: TRBV18; cdr3_nt: TGTGCCAGCTCACGCAGGGGCACAGATACGCAGTATTTT; cdr3_aa: CASSRRGTDTQYF
j_call: TRBJ1-2; d_call: .; clone_size: .; v_call: TRBV6-5; cdr3_nt: TGTGCCAGCAGTTACGGCCCTCCCAACTATGGCTACACCTTC; cdr3_aa: CASSYGPPNYGYTF
j_call: TRBJ2-1; d_call: TRBD1; clone_size: few; v_call: TRBV13; cdr3_nt: TGTGCCAGCAGCTTAGTGAAGGACAGGGAGCACTACAATGAGCAGTTCTTC; cdr3_aa: CASSLVKDREHYNEQFF
j_call: TRBJ1-2; d_call: .; clone_size: many; v_call: TRBV6-1; cdr3_nt: TGTGCCAGCAAACCGGACCCGCTCGCTAACTATGGCTACACCTTC; cdr3_aa: CASKPDPLANYGYTF
j_call: TRBJ2-1; d_call: .; clone_size: .; v_call: TRBV7-9; cdr3_nt: TGTGCCAGCAGCCCTAGCTGGCGTTCCTCGGACAATGAGCAGTTCTTC; cdr3_aa: CASSPSWRSSDNEQFF
j_call: TRBJ2-1; d_call: .; clone_size: .; v_call: TRBV9; cdr3_nt: TGTGCCAGCAGCTCCGGGACTCATGGAGAGCAGTTCTTC; cdr3_aa: CASSSGTHGEQFF
j_call: TRBJ2-5; d_call: TRBD1; clone_size: few; v_call: TRBV28; cdr3_nt: TGTGCCAGCACTCACGGCGGGACAGGGTGGAAAAAAGAGACCCAGTACTTC; cdr3_aa: CASTHGGTGWKKETQYF
j_call: TRBJ1-1; d_call: TRBD1; clone_size: .; v_call: TRBV9; cdr3_nt: TGTGCCAGCAGCCCAGGGACAGGTCCGACTGAAGCTTTCTTT; cdr3_aa: CASSPGTGPTEAFF
j_call: TRBJ1-6; d_call: .; clone_size: .; v_call: TRBV5-1; cdr3_nt: TGCGCCAGCAGCTTGACCGTGGGGGGAAATTCACCCCTCCACTTT; cdr3_aa: CASSLTVGGNSPLHF
j_call: TRBJ2-7; d_call: .; clone_size: few; v_call: TRBV7-8; cdr3_nt: TGTGCCAGCAGCTTGCGGTTGGCCTCTTACGAGCAGTACTTC; cdr3_aa: CASSLRLASYEQYF
j_call: TRBJ1-1; d_call: TRBD1; clone_size: .; v_call: TRBV18; cdr3_nt: TGTGCCAGCTCACGTTACGACAGGGGCACTGAAGCTTTCTTT; cdr3_aa: CASSRYDRGTEAFF
j_call: TRBJ1-1; d_call: .; clone_size: few; v_call: TRBV6-4; cdr3_nt: TGTGCCAGCAGTGAGCAACCGGGCAGAGGAACTGAAGCTTTCTTT; cdr3_aa: CASSEQPGRGTEAFF
j_call: TRBJ1-6; d_call: .; clone_size: .; v_call: TRBV13; cdr3_nt: TGTGCCAGCAGCTTAGAACAGCGGAATTCACCCCTCCACTTT; cdr3_aa: CASSLEQRNSPLHF
j_call: TRBJ1-1; d_call: .; clone_size: .; v_call: TRBV5-1; cdr3_nt: TGCGCCAGCAGCTTGGTTGGCCCGGTGGCTGAAGCTTTCTTT; cdr3_aa: CASSLVGPVAEAFF
j_call: TRBJ1-2; d_call: .; clone_size: few; v_call: TRBV29-1; cdr3_nt: TGCAGCTTTGATGACCCAGGGGATGGCTACACCTTC; cdr3_aa: CSFDDPGDGYTF